The next 13 T cell receptor beta chains were all read from a single sample in a study of blood T cell repertoires in COVID-19. The repertoire was sequenced with immunoSEQ multiplex PCR; TCRdb's copy has only in-frame clones and lacks some. The sample has about 68,000 clones, 84% seen once; the top ten hold 7.5% to 10%. Sequencing was carried out using peripheral blood. These receptors were taken from a middle-aged man with active COVID-19.

The chain carries TRBV4-3 and TRBJ1-6; TRBD1 aligns across 11 bases. There are 18 residues in the CDR3. From germline, CDR1 is LGHNA and CDR2 YSLEER. The trim removed 2 bases at V and 5 bases at J, leaving 8 bases unmatched. CDR3 region: CASSQPPGQGGNNSPLHF. The CDR3, as DNA: TGCGCCAGCAGCCAACCTCCGGGACAGGGGGGGAATAATTCACCCCTCCACTTT.

The V gene is TRBV10-1, the J gene TRBJ2-2; 7 bases match TRBD1. Germline V gives CDR1 WNHNN, CDR2 SYGVQD (reference sequence). V shed 6 bases, J shed 3 bases, and the junction held 16 bases outside the gene matches. The CDR3 totals 18 residues. The CDR3 bases are TGCGCCAGCAGGGCGGGTTGGTCGAGACAGGGCTACACCGGGGAGCTGTTTTTT. Its translation: CASRAGWSRQGYTGELFF.

This chain links TRBV29-1 with TRBJ2-1; 7 bases are a match to TRBD1. Germline V gene data show CDR1 as SQVTM and CDR2 as ANQGSEA. The CDR3 has 14 amino acids. J lost 7 bases, V lost 4 bases, and 10 bases had no gene match. CDR3 sequence (DNA): TGCAGCGTTGTCTCCCCCCAGGGGGAGAATGAGCAGTTCTTC. Translation: CSVVSPQGENEQFF.

The V gene is TRBV2, the J gene TRBJ2-1, with 7 bases matching TRBD2. The J segment lost 4 bases and the V segment lost 3 bases, leaving 9 bases of the junction unmatched. Germline-derived CDR1 and CDR2 are SNHLY and FYNNEI. This CDR3 has 16 residues. The chain's CDR3 is CASSDQVSGLYNEQFF. CDR3 nucleotides: TGTGCCAGCAGTGACCAGGTTAGCGGGTTATACAATGAGCAGTTCTTC.

The chain carries TRBV6-1 and TRBJ1-2, with D possibly matching TRBD1 (6 bases). The CDR3 runs 16 residues. V shed 0 bases and J shed 1 base, with 12 bases lying between them. Germline V gives CDR1 MNHNS, CDR2 SASEGT. CDR3 sequence reads: CASSEASGTLNYGYTF. Written as DNA, the CDR3 is TGTGCCAGCAGTGAAGCTTCTGGGACACTTAACTATGGCTACACCTTC.

This chain uses TRBV4-1 with TRBJ2-6; 7 bases line up with TRBD2. Germline V CDR1 and CDR2: MGHRA, YSYEKL. The CDR3 length is 19 residues. J gave up 0 bases and V 0 bases, and 8 bases lay outside the gene matches. CDR3 region: CASSQDPGRAISGANVLTF. The CDR3 bases are TGCGCCAGCAGCCAAGATCCAGGGAGGGCAATCTCTGGGGCCAACGTCCTGACTTTC.

On this clone: One junction end does not reproduce the germline sequence, and a read error may be involved. CDR3 loop: CASSFSGKLFF. CDR3 bases: TGTGCCAGCAGTTTCAGCGGGAAGCTGTTTTTT. The genes are TRBV12-3 or TRBV12-4 and TRBJ2-2; 7 bases agree with TRBD2. CDR3 length: 11 amino acids.

V gene TRBV28 combines with J gene TRBJ2-7; 8 bases map to TRBD1. The germline V gene has CDR1 MDHEN and CDR2 SYDVKM. The ends lost 2 bases at V and 4 bases at J; junction bases unmatched: 4. This CDR3 spans 14 amino acids. The CDR3: CASSLGQGAYEQYF. In DNA form, the CDR3 reads TGTGCCAGCAGTTTAGGGCAGGGGGCTTACGAGCAGTACTTC.

This clone was seen only a few times. This sequence joins TRBV11-3 and TRBJ1-1; tentatively, D is TRBD1 (5 bases). V lost 4 bases and J 5 bases, leaving 11 bases between the germline ends. CDR3 size: 13 residues. Germline V CDR1 and CDR2: SGHNT, YENEEA. The CDR3, as DNA: TGTGCCAGCAGCTCCGGGCGGGGGACTGAAGCTTTCTTT. Translated: CASSSGRGTEAFF.

V gene TRBV9 combines with J gene TRBJ2-4; D remains unclear. CDR1 and CDR2 (germline): SGDLS, YYNGEE. The V end was cut by 4 bases, the J end by 9 bases, with 17 bases between. The CDR3 length is 14 residues. This chain's CDR3 is CASSRQVTSPIQYF. Here the CDR3 DNA reads TGTGCCAGCAGCCGTCAGGTGACCTCCCCCATTCAGTACTTC.

This chain links TRBV3-1 (or the pseudogene TRBV3-2) with TRBJ1-1; TRBD1 matches 11 bases. This CDR3 has 14 residues. The germline V gene has CDR1 LGHDT and CDR2 YNNKEL (reference sequence). Losses at the gene ends were 4 bases for V and 10 bases for J; bases not matched to a gene: 8. CDR3 DNA sequence: TGTGCCAGCAGCCGGACGGACAGGGGGCGCGGAGCTTTCTTT. It codes for CASSRTDRGRGAFF.

The rearrangement joins TRBV19 to TRBJ2-1; TRBD2 matches at 7 bases. The CDR3 is 15 residues long. V dropped 3 bases and J dropped 3; count of bases not matched to a gene: 5. Germline CDR1 reads LNHDA; CDR2 reads SQIVND (reference sequence). CDR3 sequence: CASSISSSGYNEQFF. CDR3 DNA: TGTGCCAGTAGTATTAGCTCTAGCGGCTACAATGAGCAGTTCTTC.

The chain carries TRBV5-6 and TRBJ2-7; possible D gene TRBD1, 5 bases. Germline-derived CDR1 and CDR2 are SGHDT and YYEEEE. The CDR3 extends over 15 amino acids. Trimming removed 4 bases at V and 4 bases at J, with 18 bases between. This CDR3 reads CASSLGPVGAYEQYF. CDR3 nucleotides: TGTGCCAGCAGCCTAGGACCCGTTGGGGCGTACGAGCAGTACTTC.